Only a few counts were recorded for the clone carrying this T cell receptor beta chain. Its antigen is unidentified. Indicated time point: patch test 3, about 24 weeks after DPC sensitization. Treatment in this sample: therapeutic diphenylcyclopropenone sensitization with weekly scalp DPC. This specimen comes from a study of human T cells and chemical hapten exposure. Overall study context: Patients were given diphenylcyclopropenone on the scalp weekly across the roughly 25-week study. Slight volume differences across pooled libraries mainly accounted for varying per-sample TCR yields.

Study-wide results and limits: The donor cohort had alopecia, so its immune response may not match that of healthy people.

Original analysis: 96,000 or so TCRs per sample was the median, with a range of roughly 23,224 to 690,600. TCRdb reprocessed the RACE reads via MiXCR and lists one record per CDR3 protein. The V and J calls reflect TCRdb's pipeline rather than the authors' work. This repertoire shows 95,000 to 150,000 distinct CDR3 sequences, about 11% found once; its top ten account for around 2.5%. CDR1 and CDR2 (germline): MDHEN, SYDVKM. Trimming cost V 11 bases and J 8 bases, with 16 bases left between them. The CDR3 contains 12 residues. The receptor was derived from a woman in her 50s with alopecia areata. Some clones in this sample may be carry-over from other donors' samples. Material: whole blood, obtained in connection with sensitization to the hapten diphenylcyclopropenone (DPC). The chain couples TRBV28 to TRBJ2-4; D is perhaps TRBD1 (5 bases). This CDR3 reads CARTGIGDIQYF. The CDR3 coding sequence is TGTGCCCGAACGGGCATAGGGGACATTCAGTACTTC.